Many counts were recorded for the clone carrying this T cell receptor beta chain. Its antigen is not identified. Previously described methods and listed TCR primers were used for bulk TCR libraries. MiXCR, run by TCRdb on the PCR reads, gives a single entry per CDR3 protein. The table records 45,000 to 60,000 distinct CDR3 sequences, about a third of them present only once. The data were obtained in a study of molecular identifiers for immune sequencing clone quantification. Study background: Four of five splits of RNA from about 20,000 or 100,000 naive CD8 cells were sequenced in replicates. Study-wide results and caveats: Jurkat TCR RNA spiked in from one cell could reportedly be detected among approximately 980,000 naive cells.

V lost 3 bases to trimming and J lost 4 bases, with 13 bases between them. The CDR3 runs 15 residues. Germline CDR1 and CDR2: MDHEN and SYDVKM. Between roughly 20,000 and 1,100,000 sorted cells, with 10%, 30% or 50% RNA, yielded naive CD8 libraries. The sequenced sample was naive CD8+ T cells from blood, with Jurkat cell RNA spiked in. The subset here: FACS-sorted CD8+CD4-CCR7+CD45RA+ naive T cells. The receptor was derived from a human donor in good health. Some libraries in this study had Jurkat cell RNA spiked in. This chain links TRBV28 with TRBJ2-1, with D possibly matching TRBD2 (5 bases). CDR3 in DNA: TGTGCCAGCAGTTTTAGCGAGACTAATTACAATGAGCAGTTCTTC. Translation gives CASSFSETNYNEQFF.